This T cell receptor (beta chain) stems from a study of shared clonotypes between healthy human individuals (dated by TCRdb to 2018 to 2021). Regarding the research as a whole: The cohort included three men and a couple of women between 18 and 49 years of age. For each donor, three plates each were used for CD4 naive and CD4 memory, two plates were used for CD8 naive, and one plate was used for CD8 memory. The study deeply sequenced blood TCR repertoires of about 5 healthy adults to estimate repertoire size and the extent of clonotype sharing between individuals. To increase sequencing depth and limit assay-specific biases, different laboratories used diverse techniques to prepare libraries and sequence TCR repertoires. Between about 0.8 and 9 billion PBMCs per donor were obtained by leukapheresis. What the work shows at the level of the full study, not this receptor alone: Larger estimated clonotype richness was generally found for naive subsets than for memory subsets. Compared with non-shared clonotypes, the clonotypes found in all four sorted-subset donors had higher generation probabilities. Sampling was restricted to blood, and TCR repertoires in tissue are likely to differ from TCR repertoires in blood. Even with the large sequencing depth, rarefaction of the sorted-subset datasets indicated that sequencing was incomplete. When a few donors were compared, the shared fraction of clonotypes was around 4.6% for naive CD4, more than 3% for naive CD8, about 2.5% for memory CD4, and around 0.37% for memory CD8. The small number of donors limited the genetic and exposure-history diversity represented. Based on pairwise subsampling, the degree of clonotype sharing among donors was expected to be affected by sequencing depth.

TCR CDR3 regions were amplified from genomic DNA by multiplex PCR using the deep immunoSEQ assay. For each cell subset, the extracted genomic DNA was distributed evenly across all wells of several immunoSEQ 96-well plates, and each plate served as one replicate. For sorted subsets, 150 to 200 ng genomic DNA, equal to about 30,000 T cell genomes, was loaded into each replicate PCR. Purified libraries were quantified with a Qubit 3.0 fluorometer, sized on a Bioanalyzer 2100, and re-quantified with the KAPA Library Quantification kit. Each immunoSEQ 96-well plate was sequenced on its own single-read 150-cycle Illumina NextSeq 550 flow cell. In the authors' own workflow: Because the immunoSEQ output included only junctional sequences and no quality scores, the filtering could not be the same as the filtering used for full-length reads. To assign V/J genes and CDR3, sequences were annotated using PyIR, a Python wrapper for IgBLAST v1.9, with IMGT germline references. Reads were filtered out if the reads had weak V/J assignments (E-value above 1e-6), no CDR3, stop codons, out-of-frame junctions, or ambiguous translated residues. V3J clonotypes were defined by identical inferred V gene, J gene, and CDR3 amino acid sequence. The percentage overlap between two repertoires was calculated by dividing the number of shared unique clonotypes by the size of the smaller repertoire. Three approaches were used to assess repertoire richness: RTK rarefaction, the Chao1 estimator, and Recon v2.1 estimates of unobserved clonotypes. Generation probabilities were computed with OLGA for all TCRbeta clonotypes obtained by the gDNA method from several donors. Here the immuneACCESS table is served through TCRdb, limited to in-frame sequences with V and J called. Missing clones are a known gap in these copies; in checked studies unresolved V genes cover under half, and the rest lacks a known reason. V, J and clone size are those of that table, while D and trimming were read from the DNA. The sample has approximately 840,000 clones on record, around 96% of them singletons. The biggest ten clones account for under 0.25% of the sample.

Per the germline V gene, SGHTA is the CDR1 and FQGNSA is the CDR2. V and J lose 5 bases and 5 bases, and a span of 13 bases separates them. The CDR3 runs 13 amino acids, cysteine and phenylalanine included. The sequence is cut down to CDR3 DNA, 39 bases in frame from base 1. Comments on this clone: This receptor's antigen is unknown. No qualities accompany the bases; no much larger clone lies one base away.

For the CD8 naive samples, CD45RO-negative cells were positively selected for CCR7, yielding a CD45RA+CCR7+ population from which TemRA cells were excluded. The donors were healthy, HIV-negative adults who had no recently reported acute infections or vaccinations. Every donor was a Caucasian adult residing in Nashville, Tennessee, USA. Blood was collected by leukapheresis, and PBMCs were isolated by Ficoll-Histopaque density gradient centrifugation and then cryopreserved in liquid nitrogen vapor phase. Analytical flow cytometry was used to check the purity and quantity of every magnetically sorted T cell population. Each sorted fraction had its genomic DNA isolated and then quantified by UV absorbance on a Nanodrop 2000c.

The TCR originated in a man aged 25 to 45 in good health. This sequence uses TRBV7-2 and TRBJ2-7; no D segment can be confidently identified. Input material: naive CD8+ T cells sorted from blood. What this sample's cell subset or site label stands for: CD45RA+CCR7+. At the DNA level, the sequence is TGTGCCAGCAGCCCTAGACCAATTCACGAGCAGTACTTC. Translated, this is CASSPRPIHEQYF. The CDR3, completed at both ends by the reference TRBV7-2 and TRBJ2-7 genes, gives the full variable domain GAGVSQSPSNKVTEKGKDVELRCDPISGHTALYWYRQSLGQGLEFLIYFQGNSAPDKSGLPSDRFSAERTGGSVSTLTIQRTQQEDSAVYLCASSPRPIHEQYFGPGTRLTVT.